The 18 T cell receptor beta chains in this list originate from one sample, sequenced in a study of monozygotic twins with inflammatory bowel disease. TCRdb re-called the 5' RACE reads and gives one entry per CDR3 protein, without DNA. This table lists about 160,000 distinct CDR3 sequences. The specimen sequenced was blood. These receptors were collected from a human donor with ulcerative colitis or Crohn's disease, or a healthy co-twin of an affected twin (not recorded which).

The chain uses TRBV27 and TRBJ2-7. Per the germline V gene, CDR1 is MNHEY and CDR2 is SMNVEV (reference sequence). The CDR3 runs to 13 residues. The CDR3 here is CASNLNGNYEQYF.

This rearrangement joins TRBV11-2 to TRBJ2-3; TCRdb outputs TRBD1, but without DNA this stays unchecked. From germline, CDR1 is SGHAT and CDR2 FQNNGV. This CDR3 comprises 17 residues. The CDR3 region is CASSLDPLAASTDTQYF. Full variable domain (outside the CDR3, taken from reference TRBV11-2 and TRBJ2-3): EAGVAQSPRYKIIEKRQSVAFWCNPISGHATLYWYQQILGQGPKLLIQFQNNGVVDDSQLPKDRFSAERLKGVDSTLKIQPAKLEDSAVYLCASSLDPLAASTDTQYFGPGTRLTVL.

This chain joins TRBV20-1 and TRBJ2-3; TCRdb's assignment of TRBD2 cannot be checked, as there is no DNA. This CDR3 is built from 17 residues. CDR1 and CDR2 (germline): DFQATT, SNEGSKA (reference sequence). Here the CDR3 reads CSARDILAGEITDTQYF.

The chain employs TRBV5-1 and TRBJ2-2. Germline V gives CDR1 SGHRS, CDR2 YFSETQ. The CDR3 covers 13 residues. CDR3: CASKLDGRGELFF.

The chain carries TRBV20-1 and TRBJ1-4; TCRdb returns TRBD1, unconfirmable since there is no DNA. The germline gives CDR1 DFQATT, CDR2 SNEGSKA (reference sequence). The CDR3 runs to 11 residues. The CDR3 sequence is CSAPQGEKLFF.

This chain connects TRBV7-2 to TRBJ2-3. CDR1 and CDR2 from the germline V gene are SGHTA and FQGNSA. The CDR3 totals 14 residues. The CDR3 sequence: CASSLGPDGDTQYF. Based on the CDR3 plus reference TRBV7-2 and TRBJ2-3, the full variable domain is GAGVSQSPSNKVTEKGKDVELRCDPISGHTALYWYRQSLGQGLEFLIYFQGNSAPDKSGLPSDRFSAERTGGSVSTLTIQRTQQEDSAVYLCASSLGPDGDTQYFGPGTRLTVL.

The chain's CDR3 is CASRRTGSYGYTF. This chain joins TRBV12-3 or TRBV12-4 and TRBJ1-2; TCRdb's D call of TRBD1 is untestable without DNA. This CDR3 is 13 amino acids long.

V is TRBV10-3 and J is TRBJ1-6; TCRdb's D gene call, TRBD1, goes unchecked for lack of DNA. The CDR3 consists of 15 residues. The germline gives CDR1 ENHRY, CDR2 SYGVKD. This CDR3 reads CAIRERTGGFSPLHF.

The chain uses TRBV28 and TRBJ2-3. The length of the CDR3 is 12 residues. The germline V gene has CDR1 MDHEN and CDR2 SYDVKM. CDR3 protein: CASSLPRHTQYF.

This chain links TRBV19 with TRBJ2-7; absent DNA, TCRdb's TRBD2 call cannot be checked. Germline V gene lookup returns CDR1 LNHDA and CDR2 SQIVND (reference sequence). This CDR3 contains 15 residues. CDR3 amino acids: CASSIVALPTYEQYF.

J is TRBJ1-6 and V is TRBV5-1. Germline-derived CDR1 and CDR2 are SGHRS and YFSETQ. CDR3 length: 13 amino acids. This CDR3 reads CASSLDTNSPLHF. Variable domain in full (rest from reference TRBV5-1 and TRBJ1-6): KAGVTQTPRYLIKTRGQQVTLSCSPISGHRSVSWYQQTPGQGLQFLFEYFSETQRNKGNFPGRFSGRQFSNSRSEMNVSTLELGDSALYLCASSLDTNSPLHFGNGTRLTVT.

The rearrangement joins TRBV20-1 to TRBJ2-1; TCRdb picks TRBD1, but there is no DNA to check that call. The CDR3 length is 14 residues. Germline V lookup: CDR1 DFQATT, CDR2 SNEGSKA (reference sequence). CDR3 sequence reads: CSARTGSVGDEQFF.

V is TRBV9 and J is TRBJ1-2. This CDR3 is 13 amino acids long. Germline lookup yields CDR1 SGDLS and CDR2 YYNGEE. The CDR3 protein is CASSLKRANGYTF.

V gene TRBV7-9 combines with J gene TRBJ2-2; checking the TCRdb D call of TRBD1 is not possible without DNA. Germline V gene sequence: CDR1 SEHNR, CDR2 FQNEAQ (reference sequence). The CDR3 is 16 amino acids. CDR3: CASSPRQTANTGELFF.

The rearrangement joins TRBV5-1 to TRBJ2-5; checking the TCRdb D call of TRBD2 is not possible without DNA. There are 16 residues in the CDR3. The germline V gene encodes CDR1 SGHRS and CDR2 YFSETQ. CDR3: CASSLGLAVFQETQYF.

The V call is TRBV5-1, the J call TRBJ2-1; TCRdb returns TRBD1, unconfirmable since there is no DNA. Germline loops: CDR1 SGHRS, CDR2 YFSETQ. This CDR3 is built from 13 residues. This chain's CDR3 is CASSWGTNNEQFF.

The genes are TRBV20-1 and TRBJ2-1. Germline values: CDR1 DFQATT, CDR2 SNEGSKA (reference sequence). The CDR3 length is 15 residues. This chain's CDR3 is CSARESHYAYNEQFF.

The chain couples TRBV15 to TRBJ1-6. This CDR3 contains 15 residues. CDR1 and CDR2 from the germline V gene are LNHNV and YYDKDF (reference sequence). CDR3: CATSRDRGGGSPLHF.